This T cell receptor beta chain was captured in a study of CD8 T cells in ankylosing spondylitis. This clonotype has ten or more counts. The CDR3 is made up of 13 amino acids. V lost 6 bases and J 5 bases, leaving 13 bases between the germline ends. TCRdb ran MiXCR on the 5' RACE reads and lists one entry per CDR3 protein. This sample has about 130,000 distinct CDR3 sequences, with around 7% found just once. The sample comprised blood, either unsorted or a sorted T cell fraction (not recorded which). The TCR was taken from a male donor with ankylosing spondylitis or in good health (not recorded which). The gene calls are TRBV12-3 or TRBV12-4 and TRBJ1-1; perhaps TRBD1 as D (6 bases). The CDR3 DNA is TGTGCCAGCAGCCAGGGGCCGTTAACTGAAGCTTTCTTT. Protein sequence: CASSQGPLTEAFF.